This T cell receptor (beta chain) was sequenced during a study of cytomegalovirus exposure and HLA in healthy donors. Overall study results and limits: Most TCR beta V segments were productive about 90% or about 30% of the time in an earlier analysis. An analysis was carried out at a later point. It showed that HLA-associated TCR beta chains were more clonally expanded than equally common non-associated chains. Cytomegalovirus association was assigned to about 150 TCR beta chains.

Both 60 Vbeta primers and 13 Jbeta primers went into the PCR. Sequencing used immunoSEQ multiplex PCR; TCRdb keeps in-frame clones, though not all of them. This sample has about 280,000 clones, with 80% to 90% found just once. Turning to this clone: What it binds is not known.

The CDR3 runs 16 residues. In germline, CDR1 is PRHDT, CDR2 FYEKMQ (reference sequence). Trimming cost V 2 bases and J 3 bases; bases outside gene matches: 5. The clonotype was recovered from a woman aged 18-30 years in good health and CMV-seronegative. The material sequenced was PBMCs. The chain carries TRBV13 and TRBJ2-5; 11 positions agree with TRBD2. This chain's CDR3 is CASSLPSGGPKETQYF. The CDR3 DNA sequence: TGTGCCAGCAGCTTACCTAGCGGGGGGCCCAAAGAGACCCAGTACTTC.